Sequencing of this T cell receptor (beta chain) was carried out in a study of radiotherapy plus CTLA-4 blockade in lung cancer. The study, taken as a whole, reports: Researchers report tumor-derived TCR clones expanding in blood after radiotherapy plus ipilimumab. Reports identified early blood T cell clone dynamics, with interferon-beta, as the best response predictor.

In regard to this clone: The antigen remains undetermined.

Chemo-refractory metastatic non-small-cell lung cancer patients were treated with focal radiation plus CTLA-4 blockade with ipilimumab. The CDR3 runs 11 residues. Per germline, CDR1 DFQATT and CDR2 SNEGSKA (reference sequence). Deletions cut 6 bases from V and 7 bases from J, with 9 bases between. Repertoires were generated with immunoSEQ multiplex PCR, while TCRdb's copy carries only in-frame clones and drops some. Altogether nearly 110,000 clones are present, about 84% being singletons, with the ten largest covering 2.4%. Sequencing used peripheral blood, obtained from a patient treated with radiotherapy plus ipilimumab. The source of this sequence is a human donor with non-small cell lung cancer that progressed on radiotherapy plus ipilimumab. Some clones in this sample may be carry-over from other donors' samples. The chain uses TRBV20-1 and TRBJ1-4; the D is unclear. This chain's CDR3 is CSARGGEKLFF. Written as DNA, the CDR3 is TGCAGTGCCCGTGGCGGTGAAAAACTGTTTTTT.